This is a list of T cell receptor beta chains from one sample in a study of T cell responses to AZD1222 COVID-19 vaccine. Data came from immunoSEQ multiplex PCR; TCRdb stores just in-frame clones and leaves some out. The sample contains some 140,000 clones, 90% to 95% of which appear only once. The sample in question was peripheral blood, obtained on day 0 of AZD1222 vaccination. All receptors derive from an adult in good health. Each CDR3 is given with its conserved first and last residue.

v_gene: TRBV4-1; CDR3aa: CASSQDPLAELYEQYF
v_gene: TRBV13; CDR3aa: CASSLYQTSGQETQYF
v_gene: TRBV7-9; CDR3aa: CASSFGQAPLNQPQHF
v_gene: TRBV7-2; CDR3aa: CASSFARGDRGSTEAFF
v_gene: TRBV5-1; CDR3aa: CASSLAPGKAAPLHF
v_gene: TRBV28; CDR3aa: CASSLANGEIPPYEQYF
v_gene: TRBV11-2; CDR3aa: CASSLGASQETQYF
v_gene: TRBV6-2/TRBV6-3; CDR3aa: CASSSSGSSYEQYF
v_gene: TRBV6-2/TRBV6-3; CDR3aa: CASSTPRTAGYGYTF
v_gene: TRBV5-8; CDR3aa: CASSLFSRTAQETQYF
v_gene: TRBV29-1; CDR3aa: CSVDTGSGLWGAGYGYTF
v_gene: TRBV7-8; CDR3aa: CASSLEGGASYEQYF
v_gene: TRBV30; CDR3aa: CAWGGGYTF
v_gene: TRBV4-2; CDR3aa: CASSQDPTGGGAYNEKLFF
v_gene: TRBV9; CDR3aa: CASSVVAGTEAFF
v_gene: TRBV19; CDR3aa: CASSIDEGSYEQYF
v_gene: TRBV19; CDR3aa: CASSVQGSSTDTQYF
v_gene: TRBV19; CDR3aa: CASSLAYPYNEQFF
v_gene: TRBV19; CDR3aa: CASKKGVNNYGYTF
v_gene: TRBV24-1; CDR3aa: CATSGLTGDPGYTF
v_gene: TRBV6-2/TRBV6-3; CDR3aa: CASSQQEATEQYF
v_gene: TRBV6-4; CDR3aa: CASSRTPATNEKLFF
v_gene: TRBV4-1; CDR3aa: CASSFSSGGVVNEQFF
v_gene: TRBV18; CDR3aa: CASSPPGTVRQPQHF
v_gene: TRBV18; CDR3aa: CASSLFRDTPSSEAFF
v_gene: TRBV10-3; CDR3aa: CAISSQTSGSNEQFF